This is a list of T cell receptor beta chains from one sample in a study of cytomegalovirus exposure and HLA in healthy donors. Profiled with immunoSEQ multiplex PCR; TCRdb holds only in-frame clones, not every one. This repertoire shows fewer than 150,000 clones, about 88% found once; its top ten account for 1.4%. The sample taken for sequencing was PBMCs. These TCRs come from a man aged 25-45 years in good health and CMV-seronegative. Both conserved end residues are trimmed from each CDR3. The order of the fields is V gene, CDR3 protein.

>TRBV2
ASTWDREETQY
>TRBV29-1
SVAAGTETQY
>TRBV7-8
ASSLTAGESGETQY
>TRBV19
ASTARGSQETQY
>TRBV7-3
ASSLMVSVSYEQY
>TRBV19
ASSTSGLEETQY
>TRBV10-1
ASSGHNTGSYEQY
>TRBV6-1
ASMTPGGLTEAF
>TRBV5-1
ASSLAGGSSYNEQF
>TRBV9
ASSGADPLSYEQY
>TRBV15
ATSRMDGGGIEKLF
>TRBV5-4
ASSSGTVDDYT
>TRBV21-1
ASRKDTNNQPQH
>TRBV9
ASSAPGTGGAGSPLH
>TRBV6-4
ASSDVGGSSNEQF
>TRBV7-9
ASRPGLAYETQY
>TRBV30
ASAYRGPRGANVLT
>TRBV5-1
ASSYGTSALHTGELF
>TRBV6-8
ASTLHKDRATYEQY
>TRBV19
ASSPRGKTYGYT
>TRBV12-5
ASAQGQSYEQY
>TRBV5-4
ASSLGGPRNEQY
>TRBV18
ASSPTAGYEQY
>TRBV6-6
ASTVQGAAGNTIY
>TRBV11-3
ASSGAGELTGELF
>TRBV7-2
ASSFERGYSYEQY
>TRBV7-9
ASSQAGPDTQY
>TRBV30
AWSPGKVRGGNTEAF